A selection of T cell receptor beta chains follows, all from one sample in a study of neurological immune-mediated disorders. TCRdb fed the 5' RACE reads into MiXCR, producing one record per CDR3 protein. Among about 60,000 distinct CDR3 sequences listed, around 10% were seen once. Material for sequencing was PBMCs. The receptors originated from a man aged 30 to 39 in good health. Both conserved end residues are part of each CDR3. Each record gives: clone size, V gene, J gene, D gene, CDR3 DNA, CDR3 protein. The D gene is left open where the match is weak. Rows may omit the clone size; those that give it use once, few, many or a size class.

>many|TRBV5-1|TRBJ2-1|.
TGCGCCAGCAGCTTGGCCCGCCTCGGCAATGAGCAGTTCTTC
CASSLARLGNEQFF
>many|TRBV4-2|TRBJ2-7|TRBD2
TGTGCCAGCAGCCAAGAGGTGGGACTAGTGTCCTACGAGCAGTACTTC
CASSQEVGLVSYEQYF
>few|TRBV29-1|TRBJ2-3|.
TGCAGCCCTGTTGGTACAGACACAGATACGCAGTATTTT
CSPVGTDTDTQYF
>many|TRBV18|TRBJ1-5|TRBD1
TGTGCCAGCTCACCAGGGACAGGAGCTTTAGCGCCCCAGCATTTT
CASSPGTGALAPQHF
>many|TRBV11-2|TRBJ2-1|.
TGTGCCAGTGGGCGGGACTTCACCTACAATGAGCAGTTCTTC
CASGRDFTYNEQFF
>many|TRBV28|TRBJ2-7|.
TGTGCCAGCAGCAGGGGAATTATTTATTTCGAGCAGTACTTC
CASSRGIIYFEQYF
>many|TRBV11-2|TRBJ2-2|.
TGTGCCAGCAGCTTATCCGGGAACACCGGGGAGCTGTTTTTT
CASSLSGNTGELFF
>many|TRBV3-1|TRBJ1-5|.
TGTGCCAGCAGCCAAGAGGGAGGGCAGGGGTTCAATCAGCCCCAGCATTTT
CASSQEGGQGFNQPQHF
>.|TRBV11-1|TRBJ1-1|.
TGTGCCAGCAGCTTACAGGGGCAACTGAACACTGAAGCTTTCTTT
CASSLQGQLNTEAFF
>many|TRBV5-1|TRBJ2-3|TRBD2
TGCGCCAGCAGCCCAGACAGGGGACTTGGACTAGCGGGGCAAAGTAGCACAGATACGCAGTATTTT
CASSPDRGLGLAGQSSTDTQYF
>many|TRBV10-3|TRBJ1-2|.
TGTGCCATCAGAGACCAGGGAGCCGGCGGCTACACCTTC
CAIRDQGAGGYTF
>many|TRBV5-1|TRBJ2-7|.
TGCGCCAGCAGTGCACTAGCTAACGACGAGCAGTACTTC
CASSALANDEQYF
>.|TRBV7-9|TRBJ2-3|TRBD2
TGTTCCAGCATCCAGGCTTCTAGCGGGGGCACAGATACGCAGTATTTT
CSSIQASSGGTDTQYF
>many|TRBV5-1|TRBJ1-1|.
TGCGCCAGCAGTGGGGAGGGTAACACTGAAGCTTTCTTT
CASSGEGNTEAFF
>many|TRBV19|TRBJ2-2|TRBD1
TGTGCCAGTAGTATGGACAGGGCAAACACCGGGGAGCTGTTTTTT
CASSMDRANTGELFF
>few|TRBV20-1|TRBJ2-5|TRBD1
TGCAGTGCTATGGAGACTGTCGCGGACAGGGGGCGCTGGGTTGAGACCCAGTACTTC
CSAMETVADRGRWVETQYF
>many|TRBV4-1|TRBJ2-1|TRBD2
TGCGCCAGCAGCCAAGTGGAGACTAGCGGAGAAGATGAGCAGTTCTTC
CASSQVETSGEDEQFF